One sample yielded the 9 T cell receptor beta chains listed below, sequenced in a study of shared clonotypes between healthy human individuals. Sequenced by immunoSEQ multiplex PCR; TCRdb stores in-frame clones only, minus some. The sample comprises fewer than 650,000 clones, 60% to 85% of which are singletons, and roughly 13% rests with the top ten. Sample: PBMCs. These receptors all stem from a woman between 40 and 50 years old in good health. Some clones in this sample may be carry-over from other donors' samples.

J is TRBJ2-3 and V is TRBV7-2; D tentatively fits TRBD1 or TRBD2 (6 bases each). This CDR3 has 15 amino acids. Trimming cost V 1 base and J 5 bases, with 13 bases left between them. Per the germline V gene, CDR1 is SGHTA and CDR2 is FQGNSA. The DNA for the CDR3 is TGTGCCAGCAGCTTAGTAGGGGGGCACGGAGATACGCAGTATTTT. It specifies CASSLVGGHGDTQYF.

The chain recombines TRBV5-6 with TRBJ2-2, with TRBD2 matching 9 bases. Germline-derived CDR1 and CDR2 are SGHDT and YYEEEE. V trimming: 0 bases; J trimming: 4 bases; junction bases outside the gene matches: 7. The CDR3 has 17 amino acids. CDR3 amino acids: CASSLDHAGGITGELFF. The CDR3 region has the DNA TGTGCCAGCAGCTTGGATCACGCGGGAGGGATCACCGGGGAGCTGTTTTTT.

The rearrangement uses TRBV5-1 and TRBJ2-7; 10 bases align to TRBD2. V lost 4 bases and J lost 4; bases outside the gene matches: 11. CDR3 length: 16 amino acids. CDR1 and CDR2 from the germline V gene are SGHRS and YFSETQ. In DNA, the CDR3 is TGCGCCAGCAGCGTGGATGCTAGCGGGAGCATGTACGAGCAGTACTTC. Translating gives CASSVDASGSMYEQYF.

A word on this clone: The identical CDR3 is also encoded by other nucleotide sequences in the sample. CDR3 sequence reads: CSVEGGEGYEQYF. The CDR3 region has the DNA TGCAGCGTAGAGGGTGGAGAGGGATACGAGCAGTACTTC. The rearrangement uses TRBV29-1 and TRBJ2-7; tentatively, D is TRBD2 (5 bases). Trimming pared 6 bases from V and 4 bases from J, leaving 16 bases between. CDR3 length: 13 amino acids. From germline, CDR1 is SQVTM and CDR2 ANQGSEA.

This clone was seen only a few times. A far larger clone is only one base removed, so a read error is likely. The chain is built from TRBV30 and TRBJ1-1; D call uncertain. Germline assignment: CDR1 GTSNPN and CDR2 SVGIG (reference sequence). With 0 bases removed from V and 7 bases from J, the gap between germline ends came to 6 bases. This CDR3 has 11 amino acids. CDR3 DNA: TGTGCCTGGAGTGTAGAGGGTGAAGCTTTCTTT. Translation: CAWSVEGEAFF.

The genes are TRBV10-3 and TRBJ2-3; tentative D call: TRBD1 (6 bases). The CDR3 runs to 17 residues. Trimming took off 10 bases at V and 1 base at J, with 24 bases between the two ends. The germline V gene has CDR1 ENHRY and CDR2 SYGVKD. The CDR3 nucleotides read TGTGCCACCAGGGGCTCCTCGGGGTCTACTGGCACAGATACGCAGTATTTT. Translated, it gives CATRGSSGSTGTDTQYF.

This clone was seen more than once but under ten times. The chain recombines TRBV28 with TRBJ1-2; a possible D gene is TRBD1 (5 bases). CDR1 and CDR2 from the germline V gene are MDHEN and SYDVKM. V shed 1 base and J shed 4 bases, with 16 bases lying between them. The CDR3 totals 16 residues. DNA for the CDR3: TGTGCCAGCAGTTTATTCGGATGGGGCCCTTTCTATGGCTACACCTTC. Amino acids: CASSLFGWGPFYGYTF.

The chain joins TRBV30 to TRBJ1-4; tentatively, D is TRBD1 (5 bases). Trimming cost V 4 bases and J 6 bases, with 12 bases left between them. This CDR3 has 13 residues. From germline, CDR1 is GTSNPN and CDR2 SVGIG (reference sequence). The DNA of the CDR3 is TGTGCCTGGAATTCGGGGGGAGATGAAAAACTGTTTTTT. Translating it yields CAWNSGGDEKLFF.

As to this clone: Other DNA sequences within the sample encode an identical CDR3. The chain joins TRBV7-3 to TRBJ2-3; 12 positions agree with TRBD2. Germline V gene data show CDR1 as SGHTA and CDR2 as FQGTGA. The length of the CDR3 is 16 residues. The junction had 2 bases not matched to a gene; V was cut back by 4 bases and J by 0 bases. The CDR3, as DNA: TGTGCCAGCAGCTCCGGACTAGCGGGAAGCACAGATACGCAGTATTTT. It encodes CASSSGLAGSTDTQYF.